These T cell receptor beta chains were read from a single sample in a study of vaccination and CD4 T cells after COVID-19. No antigens are known for them. TCRdb called the PCR reads again in MiXCR, with one record for every CDR3 protein. The sample holds over 11,000 distinct CDR3 sequences, roughly 58% seen once. Sequenced material: CD4+ T cells from blood, cultured in vitro, taken before SARS-CoV-2 vaccination. Receptors were obtained from a human donor who had recovered from COVID-19. CDR3s include the opening cysteine and the closing phenylalanine or tryptophan. A D gene is named only where the DNA matches it firmly. Part of the rows lack a size; the others show once, few, many or a class for expanded clones.

>TRBV27|once|.|TRBJ1-2
TGTGCCAGCAGTTTATCGAGGGATTTGGGCTACACCTTC
CASSLSRDLGYTF
>TRBV20-1|few|.|TRBJ1-6
TGCAGTGCTAGAGATCATAACAGGAGGGGTTCACCCCTCCACTTT
CSARDHNRRGSPLHF
>TRBV27|few|TRBD1|TRBJ2-7
TGTGCCAGCACCGGGACAGGGGACTACGAGCAGTACTTC
CASTGTGDYEQYF
>TRBV30|.|TRBD1|TRBJ1-1
TGTGCCTGGACCGGGACAGGAAACACTGAAGCTTTCTTT
CAWTGTGNTEAFF
>TRBV7-9|.|.|TRBJ2-3
TGTGCCAGCAGCTTTGGGGTAAGCACAGATACGCAGTATTTT
CASSFGVSTDTQYF
>TRBV6-4|once|TRBD2|TRBJ2-1
TGTGCCAGCAGGTTACTAGCGGGGGGCGATTATGAGCAGTTCTTC
CASRLLAGGDYEQFF
>TRBV7-9|.|.|TRBJ2-4
TGTGCCAGCAGTAGTGGACTATTGAACATTCAGTACTTC
CASSSGLLNIQYF
>TRBV6-2/TRBV6-3|once|TRBD1|TRBJ1-1
TGTGCCAGCAGTACCACAGGGGAACGCACTGAAGCTTTCTTT
CASSTTGERTEAFF
>TRBV20-1|.|.|TRBJ2-5
TGCAGTGCTCCGGGACCTGTGGGGGAGACCCAGTACTTC
CSAPGPVGETQYF
>TRBV7-2|.|TRBD2|TRBJ2-3
TGTGCCACCAAAAGAGGAGCGGGAGACCCAGATACGCAGTATTTT
CATKRGAGDPDTQYF
>TRBV5-5|once|TRBD2|TRBJ2-5
TGTGCCAGCAGCTCTAGCGGGAGCTATTTCCAAGAGACCCAGTACTTC
CASSSSGSYFQETQYF
>TRBV11-3|.|TRBD1|TRBJ1-6
TGTGCCAGCAGCTGGGACAGGCCCTCACCCCTCCACTTT
CASSWDRPSPLHF
>TRBV28|.|.|TRBJ2-5
TGTGCCAGCAGGTCAGGGATAGAGACCCAGTACTTC
CASRSGIETQYF
>TRBV27|few|TRBD1|TRBJ2-7
TGTGCCAGCAGGCAACAGGGGATCGACTACGAGCAGTACTTC
CASRQQGIDYEQYF
>TRBV27|.|TRBD1|TRBJ1-2
TGTGCCAGCAGATATAGGACAGGGATCGGCTACACCTTC
CASRYRTGIGYTF
>TRBV10-1|.|.|TRBJ2-2
TGCGCTTTGCAGTCAAGGAGGTTTTTT
CALQSRRFF
>TRBV20-1|.|TRBD1|TRBJ2-5
TGCAGTGCGACCCCGGGACAGGGCCAAGAGACCCAGTACTTC
CSATPGQGQETQYF
>TRBV21-1|.|.|TRBJ1-1
TGTGCCAGCAGCAAAGAAGGCCACATGAACACTGAAGCTTTCTTT
CASSKEGHMNTEAFF
>TRBV20-1|.|TRBD2|TRBJ2-4
TGCAGTGCTAGAGGACTAGCGGGAGAAAACATTCAGTACTTC
CSARGLAGENIQYF
>TRBV7-6|.|TRBD2|TRBJ2-3
TGTGCCAGCAGCCCGACTAGCGGGGCTCTCACAGATACGCAGTATTTT
CASSPTSGALTDTQYF
>TRBV12-3/TRBV12-4|.|.|TRBJ2-5
TGTGCCAGCACCCTGTGGGGTCAAGAGACCCAGTACTTC
CASTLWGQETQYF
>TRBV20-1|.|.|TRBJ2-7
TGCAGTGCTAGAGGGGGATACGAGCAGTACTTC
CSARGGYEQYF
>TRBV7-9|.|.|TRBJ1-2
TGTGCCAGCAGCTTAGGATCAGGAACTTCCTATGGCTACACCTTC
CASSLGSGTSYGYTF
>TRBV10-2|.|.|TRBJ1-5
TGCGCCAGCAGCGCTTCGGATCAGCCCCAGCATTTT
CASSASDQPQHF
>TRBV5-1|.|.|TRBJ1-6
TGCGCCAGCAGCTTGGATCAGGGCTATTCACCCCTCCACTTT
CASSLDQGYSPLHF
>TRBV30|.|.|TRBJ2-5
TGTGCCTGGAGTGCACTAGCACAAGAGACCCAGTACTTC
CAWSALAQETQYF
>TRBV20-1|.|.|TRBJ1-1
TGCAGTGCTAGAGGGCGTGGCGGGGGCACTGAAGCTTTCTTT
CSARGRGGGTEAFF
>TRBV12-3/TRBV12-4|.|TRBD1|TRBJ1-2
TGTGCCAGCAGCCGCGGGGACAGCTACTATGGCTACACCTTC
CASSRGDSYYGYTF
>TRBV7-3|few|TRBD1|TRBJ1-2
TGTGCCAGCAGCCTGGACAGGACCTATGGCTACACCTTC
CASSLDRTYGYTF
>TRBV7-6|.|.|TRBJ2-7
TGTGCCAGCAGTTATACAGGGGGGACTAGCAATTACGAGCAGTACTTC
CASSYTGGTSNYEQYF
>TRBV7-3|.|.|TRBJ2-3
TGTGCCAGCAGCCTAACAACGGCAGATACGCAGTATTTT
CASSLTTADTQYF
>TRBV20-1|.|.|TRBJ2-1
TGCAGGGTCGATAGGGGGGGGAGCTTGAATGAGCAGTTCTTC
CRVDRGGSLNEQFF
>TRBV21-1|.|.|TRBJ2-1
TGTGCCAGCAGCAATGCTAGCGGGAGGGGGAGCTCCTACAATGAGCAGTTCTTC
CASSNASGRGSSYNEQFF
>TRBV7-9|few|TRBD1|TRBJ1-2
TGTGCCAGCAGCTCACCGGGACAGGGCGATGGCTACACCTTC
CASSSPGQGDGYTF
>TRBV19|.|TRBD1|TRBJ2-3
TGTGCCAGTAAGGAGAAGGGACAGGTGACAGATACGCAGTATTTT
CASKEKGQVTDTQYF
>TRBV28|few|.|TRBJ1-5
TGTGCCAGCAGTTTACGTCAGGACCAGCCCCAGCATTTT
CASSLRQDQPQHF
>TRBV20-1|few|TRBD1|TRBJ1-1
TGCAGTGCTAAGACAGGGGGGAACACTGAAGCTTTCTTT
CSAKTGGNTEAFF
>TRBV2|once|.|TRBJ1-2
TGTGCCAGCAGTGACGGTCAGCCGAGGCCCTATGGCTACACCTTC
CASSDGQPRPYGYTF
>TRBV6-1|.|TRBD1|TRBJ1-6
TGTGCCAGCAGTCGCACAGGGGATTCACCCCTCCACTTT
CASSRTGDSPLHF
>TRBV5-4|.|.|TRBJ1-1
TGTGCCAGTTCGAGGGGTGACACTGAAGCTTTCTTT
CASSRGDTEAFF
>TRBV15|.|.|TRBJ2-3
TGTGCCACCAGCAGACAACTAGAACCGGCAGATACGCAGTATTTT
CATSRQLEPADTQYF
>TRBV20-1|.|.|TRBJ1-4
TGCAGTGCTAGAGGGACGGCCGGTAATGAAAAACTGTTTTTT
CSARGTAGNEKLFF
>TRBV20-1|few|.|TRBJ1-5
TGCAGTGCGGTTCAGGGGTACCTTCAGCCCCAGCATTTT
CSAVQGYLQPQHF
>TRBV30|.|TRBD1|TRBJ2-7
TGTGCCTGGAGTGGGACAGGGCTCTACGAGCAGTACTTC
CAWSGTGLYEQYF
>TRBV7-3|few|TRBD2|TRBJ2-1
TGTGCCAGCAGCCACAAGACTAGCGGGATCCCCGGTGAGCAGTTCTTC
CASSHKTSGIPGEQFF
>TRBV6-1|.|.|TRBJ1-5
TGTGCCAGCAGTGGAGGGGCGAGCAATCAGCCCCAGCATTTT
CASSGGASNQPQHF
>TRBV11-3|.|TRBD2|TRBJ2-2
TGTGCCAGCAGCGGCGGTCTAGCGGGGAACACCGGGGAGCTGTTTTTT
CASSGGLAGNTGELFF
>TRBV7-2|.|.|TRBJ2-7
TGTGCCAGCAGCTTGGACGGGAACTACGAGCAGTACTTC
CASSLDGNYEQYF
>TRBV2|.|TRBD1|TRBJ1-2
TGTGCCAGCAGTGGGGACAGGTCGTATGGCTACACCTTC
CASSGDRSYGYTF
>TRBV27|.|TRBD1|TRBJ1-1
TGTGCCAGCAGTTTATTAGGGACAGGGGTTATTCGCACTGAAGCTTTCTTT
CASSLLGTGVIRTEAFF
>TRBV20-1|.|.|TRBJ1-1
TGCAGTGCTCGATATCTTGGGGGTACTGAAGCTTTCTTT
CSARYLGGTEAFF
>TRBV19|.|.|TRBJ2-7
TGTGCCAGTAGTATGAGGGCAGATACCTACGAGCAGTACTTC
CASSMRADTYEQYF